One sample yielded the 5 T cell receptor beta chains listed below, sequenced in a study of T cells after yellow fever vaccination. TCRdb reprocessed the 5' RACE reads via MiXCR and lists one record per CDR3 protein. Of some 400,000 distinct CDR3 sequences in the sample, over 15% were seen once. The input for sequencing was PBMCs, taken before the yellow fever booster vaccination. These receptors all stem from a man in his late teens or twenties who received the YFV17D yellow fever vaccine.

This clonotype was found a few times. The chain uses TRBV20-1 and TRBJ2-7; TRBD1 aligns across 8 bases. V dropped 0 bases and J dropped 6; count of bases not matched to a gene: 1. This CDR3 region has 12 residues. The V gene's germline CDR1 is DFQATT and CDR2 SNEGSKA (reference sequence). This chain's CDR3 is CSARETGAEQYV. CDR3 bases: TGCAGTGCTAGAGAGACAGGGGCCGAGCAGTACGTC.

This clonotype came up once. The chain combines TRBV18 with TRBJ2-7, with 12 bases aligning to TRBD1. This CDR3 is built from 14 residues. J lost 7 bases, V lost 3 bases, and 4 bases had no gene match. The germline V gene has CDR1 KGHSH and CDR2 LQKENI. CDR3 loop: CASSPGQGAGEQYV. As DNA, the CDR3 is TGTGCCAGCTCACCGGGACAGGGGGCAGGTGAGCAGTACGTC.

This clonotype was seen more than once but under ten times. The chain uses TRBV27 and TRBJ1-2, with 9 bases lining up with TRBD1. This CDR3 spans 13 amino acids. CDR1 and CDR2 (germline): MNHEY, SMNVEV (reference sequence). Losses at the gene ends were 2 bases for V and 8 bases for J; bases not matched to a gene: 3. The CDR3 sequence is CASSLTGGWGYTF. The DNA for the CDR3 is TGTGCCAGCAGTTTAACAGGGGGCTGGGGCTACACCTTC.

V gene TRBV20-1 combines with J gene TRBJ2-2; 9 bases agree with TRBD1. The germline V gene encodes CDR1 DFQATT and CDR2 SNEGSKA (reference sequence). This CDR3 has 14 residues. Trimming at V came to 2 bases and at J to 7 bases, leaving 5 bases not matched to a gene. CDR3 in amino acids: CSARPGQGGGELFF. CDR3 DNA: TGCAGTGCTAGACCGGGACAGGGTGGCGGGGAGCTGTTTTTT.

This chain uses TRBV13 with TRBJ1-1; D not resolved. Germline values: CDR1 PRHDT, CDR2 FYEKMQ (reference sequence). V was shortened by 3 bases and J by 6 bases, with 17 bases between the two germline ends. This CDR3 region has 15 residues. The CDR3 sequence is CASSLEKREVSEAFF. CDR3 coding DNA: TGTGCCAGCAGCTTGGAGAAACGGGAGGTATCTGAAGCTTTCTTT.